The 27 T cell receptor beta chains below all came from one sample that was sequenced in a study of blood T cells in healthy people across ages (dated by TCRdb to about 2015). Library preparation was by 5' RACE. Sequencer: Illumina HiSeq 2500. A second PCR of about 6 to 11 cycles was performed with a sample-barcoded 5' primer and a J-beta primer mix. Starting from the raw public reads, TCRdb applied fastp trimming at Q25, assembled clones with MiXCR and retained in-frame beta chains. Rows are unified per CDR3 protein, each entry keeping the most common DNA and genes. Present in this sample are about 730,000 distinct CDR3 sequences, about 42% of which were seen just once. Under 25% of the sample comes from the top ten. Sequencing was carried out using blood. The origin of the receptors is a woman aged 60-70 years in good health.

The chain uses TRBV4-3 and TRBJ2-1, with 12 bases that match TRBD2. The V segment lost 0 bases and the J segment 0 bases; nucleotides outside the gene matches: 3. The CDR3 extends over 18 amino acids. Germline V gene sequence: CDR1 LGHNA, CDR2 YSLEER. Here the CDR3 reads CASSQDSTSGSSYNEQFF. CDR3 nucleotides: TGCGCCAGCAGCCAAGATTCGACTAGCGGGAGCTCCTACAATGAGCAGTTCTTC.

This clonotype appeared many times. The CDR3 DNA sequence: TGCAGTGCTAGAGATCGGGGAGGCCCTCTGGAGCAGTACTTC. Its translation: CSARDRGGPLEQYF. The rearrangement links TRBV20-1 to TRBJ2-7; the D gene is possibly TRBD2 (6 bases). V lost 0 bases and J 7 bases, leaving 16 bases between the germline ends. The CDR3 totals 14 residues. The germline V gene has CDR1 DFQATT and CDR2 SNEGSKA (reference sequence).

The chain couples TRBV4-1 to TRBJ2-1; D may match TRBD1 or TRBD2 (7 bases each). V lost 5 bases, J lost 0 bases, and 14 bases lay in between. Germline V gives CDR1 MGHRA, CDR2 YSYEKL. The CDR3 runs 16 residues. Here the CDR3 reads CASSSDRDYSYNEQFF. The CDR3 DNA reads TGCGCCAGCAGCTCAGACAGGGACTACTCCTACAATGAGCAGTTCTTC.

The V gene is TRBV11-2, the J gene TRBJ2-3; D is undetermined. V lost 3 bases, J lost 4 bases, and 14 bases lay in between. CDR1 SGHAT and CDR2 FQNNGV come from the germline V gene. CDR3 length equals 15 residues. For the CDR3, the DNA is TGTGCCAGCAGCTTGACGGACGACCGGGCAGATACGCAGTATTTT. Amino acid sequence: CASSLTDDRADTQYF.

Only one count was recorded for this clonotype. V and J are TRBV6-6 and TRBJ1-4, with 9 bases fitting TRBD1. The CDR3 consists of 14 residues. CDR1 and CDR2 (germline): MNHNY, SVGAGI (reference sequence). After removal of 7 bases from V and 8 bases from J, the junction contained 8 bases not matched to a gene. In DNA form, the CDR3 reads TGTGCCAGCACTAGCGGGACAGGGCGAGAAAAACTGTTTTTT. It translates to CASTSGTGREKLFF.

The chain joins TRBV7-2 to TRBJ2-1; no firm D call. The CDR3 is made up of 16 amino acids. Germline V gene lookup returns CDR1 SGHTA and CDR2 FQGNSA. Trimming shortened V by 1 base and J by 2 bases, and 12 bases separated the two germline ends. CDR3 in amino acids: CASSLGGRTAYNEQFF. For the CDR3, the DNA is TGTGCCAGCAGCTTAGGTGGGCGAACCGCCTACAATGAGCAGTTCTTC.

This sequence joins TRBV5-6 and TRBJ2-2; 8 bases are a match to TRBD2. V shed 4 bases and J 3 bases; nucleotides not matched to a gene: 8. The CDR3 consists of 16 residues. Germline-derived CDR1 and CDR2 are SGHDT and YYEEEE. CDR3 DNA sequence: TGTGCCAGCAGCCCGGGACTAGGTCGGTACACCGGGGAGCTGTTTTTT. Protein product: CASSPGLGRYTGELFF.

The rearrangement joins TRBV3-1 to TRBJ2-2; maybe TRBD1 (5 bases). V lost 4 bases to trimming and J lost 1 base, with 10 bases between them. The CDR3 totals 15 residues. Germline V gene lookup returns CDR1 LGHDT and CDR2 YNNKEL (reference sequence). CDR3 in amino acids: CASSLDNLNTGELFF. CDR3 DNA: TGTGCCAGCAGCCTGGACAACTTGAACACCGGGGAGCTGTTTTTT.

This clonotype has more than one count but fewer than ten. CDR3 DNA: TGTGCCAGCAGCTTAGACGGCAGGGGGGCCGGGTATGGCTACACCTTC. Translating it yields CASSLDGRGAGYGYTF. The chain employs TRBV7-2 and TRBJ1-2; 7 bases match TRBD1. The length of the CDR3 is 16 residues. The germline gives CDR1 SGHTA, CDR2 FQGNSA. The V and J ends lost 1 base and 5 bases, in that order; junction bases with no gene match: 10.

This clonotype was counted a few times. The chain carries TRBV20-1 and TRBJ2-3, with 10 bases identical to TRBD2. Germline V gene lookup returns CDR1 DFQATT and CDR2 SNEGSKA (reference sequence). Unmatched junction bases numbered 14, after V lost 5 bases and J lost 9 bases. The CDR3 sequence is 15 residues long. The CDR3 nucleotides are TGCAGTGCTGACCAAACTAGCGGGGCGTCCGGGACGCAGTATTTT. The encoded protein is CSADQTSGASGTQYF.

V usage is TRBV6-5 and J usage is TRBJ2-7, with D perhaps matching TRBD1 or TRBD2 (5 bases each). CDR3 length: 15 residues. V lost 0 bases and J 2 bases, leaving 11 bases between the germline ends. Germline-derived CDR1 and CDR2 are MNHEY and SVGAGI. The CDR3 DNA sequence: TGTGCCAGCAGTTACTCGGGGGAAGAAGCCTACGAGCAGTACTTC. This gives the protein CASSYSGEEAYEQYF.

In its sample, this clonotype was seen a few times. The V gene is TRBV3-1, the J gene TRBJ2-3; 9 bases match TRBD2. Germline trimming cut 7 bases from V and 7 bases from J; bases unmatched to any gene: 12. Germline CDR1 and CDR2: LGHDT and YNNKEL (reference sequence). The length of the CDR3 is 15 residues. In DNA, the CDR3 is TGTGCCAGCACCACTCGAAGCGGGGGGTCATATACGCAGTATTTT. This translates into CASTTRSGGSYTQYF.

This clonotype was recorded a few times. CDR3 residues: CASSLGTANQPQHF. CDR3 coding DNA: TGTGCCAGCAGCTTAGGGACAGCGAATCAGCCCCAGCATTTT. The J gene is TRBJ1-5, the V gene TRBV13; possibly TRBD1 for D (5 bases). The germline V gene has CDR1 PRHDT and CDR2 FYEKMQ (reference sequence). V was clipped by 0 bases and J by 4 bases, with 7 bases between them. This CDR3 is built from 14 residues.

For this clonotype: The junction departs from the called germline gene at one end, perhaps through a read error. The chain combines TRBV5-1 with TRBJ2-5; possibly TRBD1 or TRBD2 for D (5 bases each). The CDR3 spans 14 residues. Germline assignment: CDR1 SGHRS and CDR2 YFSETQ. CDR3 amino acids: CAGSGGTLQETQYF. The CDR3 DNA reads as TGCGCCGGCAGCGGTGGGACGCTACAAGAGACCCAGTACTTC.

This clonotype has more than one count but fewer than ten. This rearrangement joins TRBV20-1 to TRBJ1-1; D possibly corresponds to TRBD1 (5 bases). In germline, CDR1 is DFQATT, CDR2 SNEGSKA (reference sequence). The CDR3 sequence is 14 residues long. The V gene lost 3 bases and the J gene lost 3 bases, with 14 bases spanning the gap. The CDR3 sequence is CSASAPGRDTEAFF. The CDR3 DNA follows: TGCAGTGCTAGTGCTCCGGGACGGGACACTGAAGCTTTCTTT.

This clonotype was counted at least ten times. The CDR3 spells CASTKPGLADEQYF. The CDR3 DNA reads as TGCGCCAGCACCAAACCAGGACTAGCCGACGAGCAGTACTTC. The chain joins TRBV5-1 to TRBJ2-7, with 8 nucleotides matching TRBD2. CDR1 is SGHRS and CDR2 is YFSETQ in the germline V gene. The V gene end was trimmed by 6 bases and the J gene end by 5 bases; junction bases not matched to a gene: 10. The CDR3 sequence is 14 residues long.

The rearrangement joins TRBV2 to TRBJ2-1; 7 nucleotides match TRBD1. This CDR3 comprises 17 residues. The ends lost 4 bases at V and 10 bases at J; junction bases unmatched: 19. From germline, CDR1 is SNHLY and CDR2 FYNNEI. CDR3 residues: CASSVFPVEDRAEEQFF. CDR3 nucleotide sequence: TGTGCCAGCAGTGTTTTTCCGGTAGAAGACAGGGCCGAGGAGCAGTTCTTC.

The table lists this clonotype with many counts. The chain is built from TRBV7-2 and TRBJ2-7; 8 bases line up with TRBD2. The germline V gene has CDR1 SGHTA and CDR2 FQGNSA. The CDR3 is 15 amino acids. The ends lost 5 bases at V and 5 bases at J; junction bases unmatched: 11. The CDR3 sequence is CASSPGGGRINEQYF. The CDR3 nucleotides read TGTGCCAGCAGCCCGGGGGGCGGGAGGATAAACGAGCAGTACTTC.

This clonotype was found a few times. The chain uses TRBV5-1 and TRBJ1-2; D possibly corresponds to TRBD1 (6 bases). In germline, CDR1 is SGHRS, CDR2 YFSETQ. V lost 0 bases and J 2 bases, leaving 17 bases between the germline ends. The CDR3 length is 17 residues. The CDR3 is CASSLVRDTDTNYGYTF. Written as DNA, the CDR3 is TGCGCCAGCAGCTTGGTCCGGGACACAGACACAAACTATGGCTACACCTTC.

This clonotype has just a few counts. This clone may be a read error of a much larger clone one base away. This rearrangement joins TRBV29-1 to TRBJ2-5; possibly TRBD1 or TRBD2 for D (5 bases each). V shed 4 bases and J shed 11 bases, with 17 bases lying between them. The CDR3 extends over 12 amino acids. Germline CDR1 reads SQVTM; CDR2 reads ANQGSEA. CDR3 nucleotides: TGCAGCGTTGCCTCCCGGGGCAATGAGCAGTACTTC. This translates into CSVASRGNEQYF.

This clonotype was detected only a few times. The junction and the germline gene differ at one end; a read error may be behind it. The V and J genes are TRBV4-1 and TRBJ1-1, with TRBD1 identical over 7 bases. In germline, CDR1 is MGHRA, CDR2 YSYEKL. This CDR3 contains 15 residues. CDR3 residues: CASSEEGGGNTEAFF. The CDR3, as DNA: TGCGCCAGCAGCGAAGAAGGGGGCGGGAACACTGAAGCTTTCTTT.

The chain is built from TRBV9 and TRBJ2-3, with D hard to call. The CDR3 runs to 14 residues. The germline gives CDR1 SGDLS, CDR2 YYNGEE. Between the trimmed V and J ends, which lost 3 bases and 0 bases, there was a span of 8 bases. The CDR3 DNA follows: TGTGCCAGCAGCGACCCGAGAAGCACAGATACGCAGTATTTT. This sequence encodes CASSDPRSTDTQYF.

This clonotype was observed a few times. This chain joins TRBV11-1 and TRBJ2-3; D unclear. Germline assignment: CDR1 SGHAT and CDR2 FQDESV (reference sequence). This CDR3 has 14 amino acids. The V end lost 1 base, the J end lost 5 bases, and 10 bases lay between the germline ends. CDR3 sequence reads: CASSLEGKRDTQYF. The CDR3 nucleotides read TGTGCCAGCAGCTTAGAAGGCAAACGAGATACGCAGTATTTT.

This sequence joins TRBV2 and TRBJ2-7, with D possibly matching TRBD2 (7 bases). Germline CDR1 is SNHLY and CDR2 is FYNNEI. The CDR3 loop spans 14 amino acids. Trimming stripped 7 bases from V and 3 bases from J, with 16 bases between. CDR3 in amino acids: CASTTMGGGYEQYF. CDR3 DNA: TGTGCCAGCACCACCATGGGAGGGGGCTACGAGCAGTACTTC.

This clonotype was seen a few times. The chain couples TRBV28 to TRBJ2-4; TRBD1 is a possible D gene (5 bases). This CDR3 is 13 amino acids long. Per the germline V gene, CDR1 is MDHEN and CDR2 is SYDVKM. CDR3 sequence: CVTTDLAKNIQYF. The DNA for the CDR3 is TGTGTGACGACAGATTTAGCCAAAAACATTCAGTACTTC. Filled out from reference TRBV28 and TRBJ2-4, the complete variable domain reads DVKVTQSSRYLVKRTGEKVFLECVQDMDHENMFWYRQDPGLGLRLIYFSYDVKMKEKGDIPEGYSVSREKKERFSLILESASTNQTSMYLCVTTDLAKNIQYFGAGTRLSVL.

The V call is TRBV25-1, the J call TRBJ2-4; maybe TRBD2 (6 bases). Near its end, the DNA agrees better with TRBJ2-5, so the J call may be wrong. The CDR3 totals 14 residues. The germline V gene has CDR1 MGHDK and CDR2 SYGVNS. The CDR3 coding sequence is TGTGCCAGCAGTGGATACGGGGGTCCGGAGACCCAGTACTTC. Its protein product is CASSGYGGPETQYF.

This clonotype was seen once. This chain joins TRBV20-1 and TRBJ2-3; 9 nucleotides match TRBD1. Germline V CDR1 and CDR2: DFQATT, SNEGSKA (reference sequence). This CDR3 has 14 amino acids. The CDR3 region is CSCPGTGSTDTQYF. The CDR3 DNA sequence: TGCAGCTGCCCTGGGACAGGGAGCACAGATACGCAGTATTTT.